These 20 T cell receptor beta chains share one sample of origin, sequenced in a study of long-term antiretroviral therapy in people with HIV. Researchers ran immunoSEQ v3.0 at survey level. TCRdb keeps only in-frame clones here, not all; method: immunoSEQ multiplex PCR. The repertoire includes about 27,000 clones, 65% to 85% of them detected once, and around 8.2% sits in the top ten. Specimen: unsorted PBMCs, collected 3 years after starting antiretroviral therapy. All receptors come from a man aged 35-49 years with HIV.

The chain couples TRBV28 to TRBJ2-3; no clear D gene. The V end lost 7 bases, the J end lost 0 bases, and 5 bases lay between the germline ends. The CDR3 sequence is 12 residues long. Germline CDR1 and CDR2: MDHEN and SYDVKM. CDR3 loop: CASTISTDTQYF. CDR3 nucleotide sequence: TGTGCCAGCACCATAAGCACAGATACGCAGTATTTT.

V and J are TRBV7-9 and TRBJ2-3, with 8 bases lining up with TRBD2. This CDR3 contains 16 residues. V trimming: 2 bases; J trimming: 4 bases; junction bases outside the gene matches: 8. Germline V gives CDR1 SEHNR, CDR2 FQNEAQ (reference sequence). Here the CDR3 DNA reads TGTGCCAGCAGCTTATTCCTAGCGGGTTCGTCAGATACGCAGTATTTT. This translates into CASSLFLAGSSDTQYF. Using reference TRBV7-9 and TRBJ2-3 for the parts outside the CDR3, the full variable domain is DTGVSQNPRHKITKRGQNVTFRCDPISEHNRLYWYRQTLGQGPEFLTYFQNEAQLEKSRLLSDRFSAERPKGSFSTLEIQRTEQGDSAMYLCASSLFLAGSSDTQYFGPGTRLTVL.

CDR3 sequence: CASSRATGLTYNEQFF. The CDR3 coding sequence is TGTGCCAGCTCACGCGCGACGGGGCTCACCTACAATGAGCAGTTCTTC. This rearrangement joins TRBV18 to TRBJ2-1; possibly TRBD1 or TRBD2 for D (5 bases each). The V and J ends lost 4 bases and 2 bases respectively, with 15 bases between them. From germline, CDR1 is KGHSH and CDR2 LQKENI. CDR3 size: 16 residues.

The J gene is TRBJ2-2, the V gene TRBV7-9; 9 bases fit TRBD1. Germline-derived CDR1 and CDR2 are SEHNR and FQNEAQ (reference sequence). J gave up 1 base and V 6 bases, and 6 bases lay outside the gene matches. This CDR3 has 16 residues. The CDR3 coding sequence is TGTGCCAGCAGTCCCCCGGACAGGGGGAACACCGGGGAGCTGTTTTTT. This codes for CASSPPDRGNTGELFF.

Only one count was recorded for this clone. In nucleotides, the CDR3 is TGCGCCAGCGGTCCTTTTCGGTCACAGGGTCCCGGGGAGCTGTTTTTT. Encoded protein: CASGPFRSQGPGELFF. The chain is built from TRBV23-1 and TRBJ2-2, with D perhaps TRBD1 (6 bases). TRBV23-1 is recorded as an ORF, its role being uncertain. Trimming left V 8 bases short and J 6 bases short, with 22 bases between. The CDR3 runs 16 residues.

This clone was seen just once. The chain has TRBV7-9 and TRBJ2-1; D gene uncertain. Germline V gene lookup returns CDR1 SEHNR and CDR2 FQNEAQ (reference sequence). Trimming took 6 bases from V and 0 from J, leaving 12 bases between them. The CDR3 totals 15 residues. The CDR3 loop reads CASRPNTLSYNEQFF. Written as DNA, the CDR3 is TGTGCCAGCAGGCCAAACACACTCTCCTACAATGAGCAGTTCTTC. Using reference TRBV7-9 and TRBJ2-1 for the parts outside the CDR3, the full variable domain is DTGVSQNPRHKITKRGQNVTFRCDPISEHNRLYWYRQTLGQGPEFLTYFQNEAQLEKSRLLSDRFSAERPKGSFSTLEIQRTEQGDSAMYLCASRPNTLSYNEQFFGPGTRLTVL.

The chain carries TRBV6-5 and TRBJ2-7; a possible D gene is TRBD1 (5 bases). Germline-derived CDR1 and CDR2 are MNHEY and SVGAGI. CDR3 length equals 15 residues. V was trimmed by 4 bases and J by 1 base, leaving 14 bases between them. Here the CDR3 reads CASSSTSDRSYEQYF. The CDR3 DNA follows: TGTGCCAGCAGTTCCACGTCTGACAGATCCTACGAGCAGTACTTC.

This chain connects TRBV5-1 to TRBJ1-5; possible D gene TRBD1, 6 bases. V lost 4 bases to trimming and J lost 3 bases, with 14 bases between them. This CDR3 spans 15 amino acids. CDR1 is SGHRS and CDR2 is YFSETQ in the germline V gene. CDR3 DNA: TGCGCCAGCAGCGACAAGGGGGGACTCAATCAGCCCCAGCATTTT. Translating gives CASSDKGGLNQPQHF.

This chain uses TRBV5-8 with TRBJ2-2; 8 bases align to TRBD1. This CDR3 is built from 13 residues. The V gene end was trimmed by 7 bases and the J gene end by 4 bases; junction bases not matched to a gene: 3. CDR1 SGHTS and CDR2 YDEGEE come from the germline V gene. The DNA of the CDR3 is TGTGCCAGCCGAGACAGGGGCACCGGGGAGCTGTTTTTT. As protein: CASRDRGTGELFF.

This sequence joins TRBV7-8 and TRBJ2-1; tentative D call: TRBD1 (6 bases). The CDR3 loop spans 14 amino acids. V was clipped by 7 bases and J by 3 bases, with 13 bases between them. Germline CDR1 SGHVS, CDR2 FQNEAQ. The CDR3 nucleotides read TGTGCCAGCACGCCAGGGGCTAGCTACAATGAGCAGTTCTTC. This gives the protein CASTPGASYNEQFF.

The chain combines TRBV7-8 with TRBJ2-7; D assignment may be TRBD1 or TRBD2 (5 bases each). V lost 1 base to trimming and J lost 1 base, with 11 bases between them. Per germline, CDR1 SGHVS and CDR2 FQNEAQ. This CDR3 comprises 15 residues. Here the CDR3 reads CASSLERGVSYEQYF. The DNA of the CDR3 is TGTGCCAGCAGCTTAGAGAGAGGGGTTTCCTACGAGCAGTACTTC.

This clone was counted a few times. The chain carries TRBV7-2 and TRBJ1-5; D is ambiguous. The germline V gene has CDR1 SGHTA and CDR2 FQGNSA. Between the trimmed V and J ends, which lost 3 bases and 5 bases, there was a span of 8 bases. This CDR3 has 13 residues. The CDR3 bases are TGTGCCAGCAGCTTCTTTCACGATCAGCCCCAGCATTTT. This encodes CASSFFHDQPQHF.

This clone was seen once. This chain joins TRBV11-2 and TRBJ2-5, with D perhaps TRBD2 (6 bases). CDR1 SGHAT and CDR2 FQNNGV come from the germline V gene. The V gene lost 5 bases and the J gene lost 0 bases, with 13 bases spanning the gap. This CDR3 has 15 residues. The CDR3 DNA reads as TGTGCCAGCAGCCCGAGCGGGTTTTACCAAGAGACCCAGTACTTC. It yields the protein CASSPSGFYQETQYF.

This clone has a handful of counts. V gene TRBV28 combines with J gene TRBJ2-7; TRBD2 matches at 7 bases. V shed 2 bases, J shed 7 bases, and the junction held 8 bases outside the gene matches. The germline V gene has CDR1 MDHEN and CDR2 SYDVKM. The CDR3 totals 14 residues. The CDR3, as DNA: TGTGCCAGCAGTTTACCGGGGAGGGTAGGGGAGCAGTACTTC. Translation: CASSLPGRVGEQYF. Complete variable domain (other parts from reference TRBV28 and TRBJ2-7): DVKVTQSSRYLVKRTGEKVFLECVQDMDHENMFWYRQDPGLGLRLIYFSYDVKMKEKGDIPEGYSVSREKKERFSLILESASTNQTSMYLCASSLPGRVGEQYFGPGTRLTVT.

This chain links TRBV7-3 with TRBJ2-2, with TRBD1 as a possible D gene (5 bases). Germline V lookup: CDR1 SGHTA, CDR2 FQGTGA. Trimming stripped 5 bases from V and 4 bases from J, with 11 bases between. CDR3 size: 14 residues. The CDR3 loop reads CASSKDRSTGELFF. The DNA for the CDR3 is TGTGCCAGCAGCAAAGACAGATCCACCGGGGAGCTGTTTTTT.

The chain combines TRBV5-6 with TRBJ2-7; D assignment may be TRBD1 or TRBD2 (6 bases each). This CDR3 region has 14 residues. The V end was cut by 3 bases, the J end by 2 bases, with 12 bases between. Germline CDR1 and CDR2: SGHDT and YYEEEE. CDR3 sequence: CASSSEGEPYEQYF. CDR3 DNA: TGTGCCAGCAGCTCGGAGGGGGAACCCTACGAGCAGTACTTC. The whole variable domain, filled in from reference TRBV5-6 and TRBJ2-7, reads DAGVTQSPTHLIKTRGQQVTLRCSPKSGHDTVSWYQQALGQGPQFIFQYYEEEERQRGNFPDRFSGHQFPNYSSELNVNALLLGDSALYLCASSSEGEPYEQYFGPGTRLTVT.

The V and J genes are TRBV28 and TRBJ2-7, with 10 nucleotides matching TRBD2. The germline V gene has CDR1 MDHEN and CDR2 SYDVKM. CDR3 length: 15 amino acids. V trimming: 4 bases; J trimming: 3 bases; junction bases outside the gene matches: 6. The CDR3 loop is CASSSPSGSRYEQYF. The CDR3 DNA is TGTGCCAGCAGTTCCCCTAGCGGGAGCCGCTACGAGCAGTACTTC. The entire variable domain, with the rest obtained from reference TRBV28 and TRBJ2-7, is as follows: DVKVTQSSRYLVKRTGEKVFLECVQDMDHENMFWYRQDPGLGLRLIYFSYDVKMKEKGDIPEGYSVSREKKERFSLILESASTNQTSMYLCASSSPSGSRYEQYFGPGTRLTVT.

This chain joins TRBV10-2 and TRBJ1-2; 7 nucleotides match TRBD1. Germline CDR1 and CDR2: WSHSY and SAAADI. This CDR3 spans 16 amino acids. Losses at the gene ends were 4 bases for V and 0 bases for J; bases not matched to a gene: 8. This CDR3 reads CASSGIGTDANYGYTF. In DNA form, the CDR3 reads TGCGCCAGCAGTGGAATCGGGACAGACGCTAACTATGGCTACACCTTC.

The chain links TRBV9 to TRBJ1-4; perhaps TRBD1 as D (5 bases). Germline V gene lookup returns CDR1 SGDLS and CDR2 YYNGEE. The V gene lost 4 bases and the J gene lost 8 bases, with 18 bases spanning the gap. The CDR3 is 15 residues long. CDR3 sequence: CASSLSGAGIEKLFF. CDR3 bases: TGTGCCAGCAGCCTGTCCGGGGCCGGGATCGAAAAACTGTTTTTT.

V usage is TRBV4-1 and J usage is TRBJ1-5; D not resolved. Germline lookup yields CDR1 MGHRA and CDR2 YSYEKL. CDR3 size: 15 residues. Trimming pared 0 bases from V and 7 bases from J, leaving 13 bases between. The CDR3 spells CASSQEAADFQPQHF. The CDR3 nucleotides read TGCGCCAGCAGCCAAGAGGCAGCGGATTTCCAGCCCCAGCATTTT.